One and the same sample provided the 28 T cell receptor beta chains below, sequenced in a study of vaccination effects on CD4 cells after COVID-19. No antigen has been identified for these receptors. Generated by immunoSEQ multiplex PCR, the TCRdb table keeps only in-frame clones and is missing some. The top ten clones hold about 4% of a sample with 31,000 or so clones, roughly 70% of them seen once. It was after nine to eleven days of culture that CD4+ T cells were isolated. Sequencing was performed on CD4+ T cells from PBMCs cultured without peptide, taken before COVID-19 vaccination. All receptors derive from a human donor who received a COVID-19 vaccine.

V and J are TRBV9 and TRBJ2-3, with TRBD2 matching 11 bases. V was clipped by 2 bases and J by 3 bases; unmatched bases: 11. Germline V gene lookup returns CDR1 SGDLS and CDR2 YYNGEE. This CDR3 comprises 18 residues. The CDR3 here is CASSVGLAEEGWTDTQYF. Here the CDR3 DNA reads TGTGCCAGCAGCGTGGGACTAGCGGAAGAGGGATGGACAGATACGCAGTATTTT.

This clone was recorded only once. The CDR3 loop reads CATSKGTGGANYGYTF. The CDR3 coding sequence is TGTGCCACCAGCAAAGGGACAGGCGGGGCTAACTATGGCTACACCTTC. The gene calls are TRBV15 and TRBJ1-2; TRBD1 agrees at 8 bases. This CDR3 is built from 16 residues. Per the germline V gene, CDR1 is LNHNV and CDR2 is YYDKDF (reference sequence). V dropped 4 bases and J dropped 0; count of bases not matched to a gene: 7.

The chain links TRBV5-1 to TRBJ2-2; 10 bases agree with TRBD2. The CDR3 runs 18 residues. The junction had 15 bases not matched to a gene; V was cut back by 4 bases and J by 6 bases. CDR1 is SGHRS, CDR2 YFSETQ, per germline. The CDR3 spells CASSRYAGTSAFAGELFF. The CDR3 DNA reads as TGCGCCAGCAGCCGATATGCCGGGACTAGCGCTTTCGCCGGGGAGCTGTTTTTT.

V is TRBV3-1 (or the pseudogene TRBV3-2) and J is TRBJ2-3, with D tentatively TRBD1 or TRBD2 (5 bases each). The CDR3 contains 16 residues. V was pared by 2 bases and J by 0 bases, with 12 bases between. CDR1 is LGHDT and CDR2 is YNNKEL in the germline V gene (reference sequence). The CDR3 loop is CASSQFAGASTDTQYF. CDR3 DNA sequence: TGTGCCAGCAGCCAATTTGCCGGGGCGAGCACAGATACGCAGTATTTT.

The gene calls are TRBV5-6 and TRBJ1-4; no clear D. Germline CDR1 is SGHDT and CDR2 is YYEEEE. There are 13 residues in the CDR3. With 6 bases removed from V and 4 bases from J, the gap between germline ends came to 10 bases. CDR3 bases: TGTGCCAGCACCGATGGGCTTAATGAAAAACTGTTTTTT. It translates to CASTDGLNEKLFF.

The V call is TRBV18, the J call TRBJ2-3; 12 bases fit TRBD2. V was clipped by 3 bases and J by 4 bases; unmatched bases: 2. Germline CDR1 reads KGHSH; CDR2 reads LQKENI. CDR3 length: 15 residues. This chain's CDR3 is CASSPRLAGADTQYF. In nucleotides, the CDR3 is TGTGCCAGCTCACCGCGACTAGCGGGGGCAGATACGCAGTATTTT.

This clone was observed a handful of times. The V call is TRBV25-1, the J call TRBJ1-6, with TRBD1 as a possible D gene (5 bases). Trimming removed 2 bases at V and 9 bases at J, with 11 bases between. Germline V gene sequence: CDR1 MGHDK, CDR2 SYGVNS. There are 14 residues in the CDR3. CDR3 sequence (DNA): TGTGCCAGCAGTGAACAAGGGGTAGGTTCACCCCTCCACTTT. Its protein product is CASSEQGVGSPLHF.

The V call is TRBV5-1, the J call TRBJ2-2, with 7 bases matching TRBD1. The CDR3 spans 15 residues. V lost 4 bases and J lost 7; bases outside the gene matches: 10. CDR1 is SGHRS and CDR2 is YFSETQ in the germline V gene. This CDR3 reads CASSLQDRPDGELFF. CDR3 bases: TGCGCCAGCAGCCTCCAGGACAGGCCGGACGGGGAGCTGTTTTTT.

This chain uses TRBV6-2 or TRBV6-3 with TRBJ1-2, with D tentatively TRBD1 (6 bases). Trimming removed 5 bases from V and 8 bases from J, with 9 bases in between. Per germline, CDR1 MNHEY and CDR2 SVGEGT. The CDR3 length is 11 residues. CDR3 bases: TGTGCCAGCAGTACAGGGAGCGGCTACACCTTC. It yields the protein CASSTGSGYTF.

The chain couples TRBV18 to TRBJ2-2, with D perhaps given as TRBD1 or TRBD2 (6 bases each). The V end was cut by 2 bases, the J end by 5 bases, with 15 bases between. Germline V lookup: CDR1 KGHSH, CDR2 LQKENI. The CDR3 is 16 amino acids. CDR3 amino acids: CASSPVGGAETGELFF. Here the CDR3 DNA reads TGTGCCAGCTCACCAGTCGGGGGCGCAGAAACCGGGGAGCTGTTTTTT.

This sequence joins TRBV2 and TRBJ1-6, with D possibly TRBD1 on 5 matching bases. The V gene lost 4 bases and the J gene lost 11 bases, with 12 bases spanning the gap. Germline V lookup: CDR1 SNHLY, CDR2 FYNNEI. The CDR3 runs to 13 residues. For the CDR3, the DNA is TGTGCCAGCAGTGCAGGGACTGGCACACCCCTCCACTTT. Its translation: CASSAGTGTPLHF.

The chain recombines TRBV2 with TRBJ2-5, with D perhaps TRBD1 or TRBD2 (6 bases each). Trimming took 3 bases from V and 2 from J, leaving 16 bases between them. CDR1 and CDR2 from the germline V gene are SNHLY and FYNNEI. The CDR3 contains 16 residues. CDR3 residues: CASSDMGGSTQETQYF. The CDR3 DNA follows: TGTGCCAGCAGTGATATGGGGGGCTCTACGCAAGAGACCCAGTACTTC.

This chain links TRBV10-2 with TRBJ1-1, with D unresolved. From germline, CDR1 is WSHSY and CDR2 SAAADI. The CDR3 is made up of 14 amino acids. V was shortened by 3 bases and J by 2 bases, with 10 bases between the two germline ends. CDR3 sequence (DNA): TGCGCCAGCAGTGAAAGGGTTGGTAACACTGAAGCTTTCTTT. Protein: CASSERVGNTEAFF.

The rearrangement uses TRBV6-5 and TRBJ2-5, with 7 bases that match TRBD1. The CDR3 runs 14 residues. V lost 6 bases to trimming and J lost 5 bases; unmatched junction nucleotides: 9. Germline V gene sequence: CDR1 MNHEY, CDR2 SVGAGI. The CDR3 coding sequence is TGTGCCAGCAGAGGGAACAGGGGTAGGGAGACCCAGTACTTC. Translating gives CASRGNRGRETQYF.

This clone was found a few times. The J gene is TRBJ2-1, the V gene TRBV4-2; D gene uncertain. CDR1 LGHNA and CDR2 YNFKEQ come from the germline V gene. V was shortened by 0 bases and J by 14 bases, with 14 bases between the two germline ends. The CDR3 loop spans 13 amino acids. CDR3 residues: CASSQDEGAKEFF. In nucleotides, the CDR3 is TGTGCCAGCAGCCAAGATGAAGGAGCTAAAGAGTTCTTC.

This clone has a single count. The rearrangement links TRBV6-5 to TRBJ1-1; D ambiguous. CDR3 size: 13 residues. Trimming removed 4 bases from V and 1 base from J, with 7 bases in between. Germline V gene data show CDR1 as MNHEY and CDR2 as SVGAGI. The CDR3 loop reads CASSSRPNTEAFF. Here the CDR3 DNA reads TGTGCCAGCAGTTCTAGACCGAACACTGAAGCTTTCTTT.

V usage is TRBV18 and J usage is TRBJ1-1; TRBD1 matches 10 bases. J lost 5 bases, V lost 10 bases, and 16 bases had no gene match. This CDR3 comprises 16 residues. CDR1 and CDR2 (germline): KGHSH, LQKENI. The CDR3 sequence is CATQPQGQGWGTEAFF. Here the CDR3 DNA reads TGTGCCACCCAACCCCAGGGACAGGGGTGGGGTACTGAAGCTTTCTTT.

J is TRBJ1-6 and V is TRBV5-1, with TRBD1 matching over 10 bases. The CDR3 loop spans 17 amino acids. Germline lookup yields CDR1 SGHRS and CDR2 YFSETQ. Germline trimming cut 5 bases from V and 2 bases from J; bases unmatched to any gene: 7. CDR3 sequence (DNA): TGCGCCAGCAGTCCGGGACAGGGGTTGCCCTATAATTCACCCCTCCACTTT. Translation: CASSPGQGLPYNSPLHF.

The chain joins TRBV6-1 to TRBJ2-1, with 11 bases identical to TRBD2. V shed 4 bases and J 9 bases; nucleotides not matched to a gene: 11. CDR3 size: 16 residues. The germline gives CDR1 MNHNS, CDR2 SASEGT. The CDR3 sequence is CASSVFSGRALGEQFF. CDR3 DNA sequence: TGTGCCAGCAGTGTGTTTAGCGGGAGGGCCCTCGGTGAGCAGTTCTTC.

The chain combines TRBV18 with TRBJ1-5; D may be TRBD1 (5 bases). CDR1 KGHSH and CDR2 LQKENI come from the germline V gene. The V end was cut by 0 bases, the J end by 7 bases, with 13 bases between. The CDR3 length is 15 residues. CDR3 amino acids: CASSPPGEGFQPQHF. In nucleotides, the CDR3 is TGTGCCAGCTCACCACCCGGAGAGGGGTTCCAGCCCCAGCATTTT.

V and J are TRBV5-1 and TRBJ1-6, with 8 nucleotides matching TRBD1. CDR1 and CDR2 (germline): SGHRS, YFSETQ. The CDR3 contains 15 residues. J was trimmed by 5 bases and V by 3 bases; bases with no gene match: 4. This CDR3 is CASSYQQGDNSPLHF. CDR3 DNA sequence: TGCGCCAGCAGCTACCAACAGGGGGATAATTCACCCCTCCACTTT. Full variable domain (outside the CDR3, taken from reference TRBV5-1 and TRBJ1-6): KAGVTQTPRYLIKTRGQQVTLSCSPISGHRSVSWYQQTPGQGLQFLFEYFSETQRNKGNFPGRFSGRQFSNSRSEMNVSTLELGDSALYLCASSYQQGDNSPLHFGNGTRLTVT.

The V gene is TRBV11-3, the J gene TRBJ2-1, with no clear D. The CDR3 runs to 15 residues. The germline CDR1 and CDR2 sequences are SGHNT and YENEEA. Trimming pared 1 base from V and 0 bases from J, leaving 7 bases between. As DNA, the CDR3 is TGTGCCAGCAGCTTAGCAGATCCCTCCTACAATGAGCAGTTCTTC. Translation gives CASSLADPSYNEQFF.

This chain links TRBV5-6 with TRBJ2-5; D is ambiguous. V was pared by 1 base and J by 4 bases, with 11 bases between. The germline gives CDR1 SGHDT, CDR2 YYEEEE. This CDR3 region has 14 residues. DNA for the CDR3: TGTGCCAGCAGCTTGATCCAAGAAGGAGAGACCCAGTACTTC. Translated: CASSLIQEGETQYF.

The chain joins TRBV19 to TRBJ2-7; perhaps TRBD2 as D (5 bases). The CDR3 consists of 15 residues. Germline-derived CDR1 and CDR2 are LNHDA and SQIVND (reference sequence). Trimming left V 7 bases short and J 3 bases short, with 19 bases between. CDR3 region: CASMDLGGRGYEQYF. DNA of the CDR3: TGTGCCAGTATGGATCTTGGAGGACGGGGCTACGAGCAGTACTTC.

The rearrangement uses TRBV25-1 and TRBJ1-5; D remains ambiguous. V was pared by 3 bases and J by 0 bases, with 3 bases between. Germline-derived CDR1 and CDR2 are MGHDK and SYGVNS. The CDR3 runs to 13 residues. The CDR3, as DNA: TGTGCCAGCAGTGAGGGTAGCAATCAGCCCCAGCATTTT. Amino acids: CASSEGSNQPQHF.

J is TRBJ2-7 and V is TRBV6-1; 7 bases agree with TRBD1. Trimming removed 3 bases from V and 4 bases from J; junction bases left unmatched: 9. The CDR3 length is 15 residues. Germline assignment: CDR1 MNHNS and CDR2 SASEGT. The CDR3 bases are TGTGCCAGCAGTGATCTGGGACAGCCACCATACGAGCAGTACTTC. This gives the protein CASSDLGQPPYEQYF.

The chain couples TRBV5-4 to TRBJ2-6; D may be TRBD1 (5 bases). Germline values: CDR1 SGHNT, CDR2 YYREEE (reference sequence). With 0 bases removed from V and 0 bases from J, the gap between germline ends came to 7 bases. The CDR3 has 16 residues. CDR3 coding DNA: TGTGCCAGCAGCTTGGAAGGGGTCTCTGGGGCCAACGTCCTGACTTTC. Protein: CASSLEGVSGANVLTF.

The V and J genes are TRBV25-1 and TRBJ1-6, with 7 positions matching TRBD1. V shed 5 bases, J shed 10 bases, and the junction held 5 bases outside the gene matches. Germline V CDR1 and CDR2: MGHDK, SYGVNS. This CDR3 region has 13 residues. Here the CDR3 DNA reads TGTGCCAGCAGTTCGACAGGGCAGTCACCCCTCCACTTT. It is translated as CASSSTGQSPLHF.